This T cell receptor beta chain was retrieved from a study of molecular identifiers for immune sequencing clone quantification (dated by TCRdb to 2016 to 2019). Context from the whole study: In a replicate experiment, RNA from around 20,000 or 100,000 naive CD8 T cells was split into five aliquots, four of which were sequenced. This methods study benchmarked molecular-identifier clustering-based TCR repertoire sequencing (MIDCIRS) and TCR RNA copy counting, using CD8 T cells to do so. General study outcomes and caveats: Highly expanded clone sizes could be underestimated if identical TCR molecules share a barcode. Clones above 20 RNA copies held over 99% of molecules in CMV-specific effector cells but under 1% in naive cells. Even against a background of one million naive CD8 T cells, spiked-in Jurkat TCR RNA amounting to a single cell's worth was reported to be detectable. Without barcode sub-clustering, chimeric consensus sequences inflated TCR diversity; chimeras reached as high as 47%. Modeling indicated around 2.7 TCR RNA copies recovered per cell, compared with roughly 10 by digital PCR, which implies a capture efficiency of 25% to 35%. Naive libraries contained spiked-in Jurkat TCR RNA (roughly 10 copies' worth), which is not part of the donor repertoire.

The CDR3 runs 15 residues from the cysteine to the phenylalanine. The kept DNA is CDR3 alone, 45 bases in frame from the first base. Based on the germline V gene, the CDR1 and CDR2 sequences are SGHVS and FNYEAQ. At the junction V is shortened by 0 bases and J by 5 bases, with 12 bases in between. Libraries of naive CD8 T cells were built from anywhere between about 19,000 and 1,100,000 sorted cells, with 10%, 30% or 50% of the purified RNA used. Naive CD8 T cells were FACS-sorted as CD8+CD4-CCR7+CD45RA+ on a BD FACSAria II into RLT Plus buffer. Detection sensitivity was tested by spiking Jurkat RNA equal to some 11 TCR copies' worth into samples containing roughly 17,000-1,100,000 naive CD8 T cells. CD8 T cells were enriched with RosetteSep CD8+ T Cell Enrichment Cocktail and Ficoll-Paque, followed by ACK red cell lysis. The receptor library was made with PCR. Sequencing took place on an Illumina HiSeq 4000. Bulk TCR libraries were made following a previously described method, with the TCR primers given in Table S5. Purification of total RNA was performed with the Qiagen AllPrep DNA/RNA kit. Before analysis, reads from multiple sequencing runs of one library were combined. The paper's processing steps were these. Reads were retained only if an exact TCR constant sequence was present, and the retained reads were trimmed to 150 nt and grouped according to their 12-nt molecular barcodes. Within each barcode group, reads were sub-clustered at a 15% Levenshtein threshold, and quality-weighted consensus sequences were built per RNA molecule. Non-functional sequences were discarded, and so were lower-count sequences lying one edit away from another sequence. Based on fitting two negative binomial distributions, any barcode sub-cluster with under 20% of the maximum read count was discarded. TCRdb ran its own pipeline on the public reads, namely fastp trimming at Q25 and MiXCR clone calling, and kept in-frame beta chains. Merged by CDR3 protein, the rows form single entries marked with the most common genes and DNA. The V and J calls shown here were made by TCRdb, not taken from the authors' results. This sample lists over 600,000 distinct CDR3 sequences; 15% to 20% were detected once. Together, the top ten hold 0.75% to 0.95% of the sample.

This clonotype was detected ten times or more. What antigen it recognizes has not been identified. No per-base quality is available; no much larger clone lies one base away. The receptor chain draws on TRBV7-6 and TRBJ2-3, with the D gene too uncertain to name. The material sequenced was naive CD8+ T cells from blood, with Jurkat cell RNA spiked in. In light of the paper, this sample's cell subset or site label describes: FACS-sorted CD8+CD4-CCR7+CD45RA+ naive T cells. The origin of this receptor is a human donor in good health. Some libraries in this study had Jurkat cell RNA spiked in. The DNA sequence reads TGTGCCAGCAGCTTAGCGTTGGGCATGGGAGATACGCAGTATTTT. Its amino acids are CASSLALGMGDTQYF.